What follows are 7 T cell receptor beta chains derived from one specimen sequenced in a study of response to subunit inactivated influenza vaccine. Each CDR3 protein is one row after TCRdb ran MiXCR on the RT-PCR reads. The table has roughly 670,000 distinct CDR3 sequences, around 15% seen once. The sequencing used PBMCs from blood, collected around 14 days before vaccination. All receptors derive from a man in his fifties who received an inactivated influenza vaccine.

This clonotype was seen a few times. The chain couples TRBV4-1 to TRBJ2-2; D not resolved. The ends were cut back, 1 base at V and 5 bases at J, with 8 bases in the middle. This CDR3 contains 14 residues. Germline values: CDR1 MGHRA, CDR2 YSYEKL. CDR3 sequence (DNA): TGCGCCAGCAGCCAAGTTCGGAATACCGGGGAGCTGTTTTTT. This sequence encodes CASSQVRNTGELFF.

In this sample, this clonotype turned up a few times. The chain uses TRBV9 and TRBJ2-7; TRBD2 agrees at 8 bases. Germline V gene sequence: CDR1 SGDLS, CDR2 YYNGEE. Trimming at V came to 3 bases and at J to 1 base, leaving 9 bases not matched to a gene. The CDR3 consists of 16 residues. CDR3 nucleotide sequence: TGTGCCAGCAGCGAGACCCCTAGCGGGCATTCCTACGAGCAGTACTTC. Translated, it gives CASSETPSGHSYEQYF.

This clonotype was seen a handful of times. Here the CDR3 reads CASSPLSLLAKNIQYF. DNA of the CDR3: TGTGCCAGCAGTCCGCTCTCCCTGCTAGCCAAAAACATTCAGTACTTC. The chain combines TRBV28 with TRBJ2-4, with D unclear. Trimming shortened V by 5 bases and J by 0 bases, and 14 bases separated the two germline ends. The germline V gene has CDR1 MDHEN and CDR2 SYDVKM. The CDR3 length is 16 residues.

The chain recombines TRBV12-3 or TRBV12-4 with TRBJ1-2; the match to TRBD1 covers 8 bases. V shed 5 bases and J 7 bases; nucleotides not matched to a gene: 9. The CDR3 length is 14 residues. The CDR3 DNA reads TGTGCCAGCAGTCCGAGACAGGGGACCTGTGGCTACACCTTC. Translated: CASSPRQGTCGYTF.

At least ten counts were recorded for this clonotype. CDR3 protein: CSARPAGYGYTF. Written as DNA, the CDR3 is TGCAGTGCCCGTCCGGCAGGCTATGGCTACACCTTC. The gene calls are TRBV20-1 and TRBJ1-2; no reliable D call. CDR1 is DFQATT, CDR2 SNEGSKA, per germline (reference sequence). CDR3 length equals 12 residues. The ends were cut back, 6 bases at V and 4 bases at J, with 12 bases in the middle.

The chain is built from TRBV24-1 and TRBJ2-7; D is unresolved. Per the germline V gene, CDR1 is KGHDR and CDR2 is SFDVKD. This CDR3 has 12 residues. The V and J ends lost 3 bases and 6 bases respectively, with 8 bases between them. The DNA for the CDR3 is TGTGCCACCAGTGATATCCCAGGCGAGCAGTACTTC. Translation: CATSDIPGEQYF.

The chain uses TRBV29-1 and TRBJ1-2, with unresolved D. The CDR3 spans 12 residues. Germline lookup yields CDR1 SQVTM and CDR2 ANQGSEA. With 3 bases removed from V and 2 bases from J, the gap between germline ends came to 7 bases. CDR3 in DNA: TGCAGCGTTGACGAGGGAAACTATGGCTACACCTTC. Protein product: CSVDEGNYGYTF.